The 32 T cell receptor beta chains below all came from one sample that was sequenced in a study of blood T cell repertoires in COVID-19. This table comes from immunoSEQ multiplex PCR, and its TCRdb copy is limited to in-frame clones, with some not included. The data contain 290,000 or so clones, around 87% of them singletons. The specimen was PBMCs or T cells enriched from blood (not recorded which). The source of these receptors is a woman aged 18-29 years with acute COVID-19.

The rearrangement uses TRBV7-3 and TRBJ2-7, with 11 bases identical to TRBD2. This CDR3 region has 15 residues. CDR1 is SGHTA, CDR2 FQGTGA, per germline. The trim removed 5 bases at V and 0 bases at J, leaving 3 bases unmatched. As DNA, the CDR3 is TGTGCCAGCAGCCCAACTAGCGGGGGCTCCTACGAGCAGTACTTC. It specifies CASSPTSGGSYEQYF.

The J gene is TRBJ2-7, the V gene TRBV7-9; 13 positions agree with TRBD2. From germline, CDR1 is SEHNR and CDR2 FQNEAQ (reference sequence). V dropped 7 bases and J dropped 2; count of bases not matched to a gene: 11. The CDR3 length is 17 residues. The CDR3 protein is CASNMGLAGTQPYEQYF. CDR3 DNA sequence: TGTGCCAGCAACATGGGACTAGCGGGAACCCAACCCTACGAGCAGTACTTC.

V and J are TRBV2 and TRBJ1-4; D not certain. V was cut by 5 bases and J by 4 bases, with 8 bases left in between. Germline values: CDR1 SNHLY, CDR2 FYNNEI. The CDR3 sequence is 13 residues long. The CDR3 loop reads CASSLLSNEKLFF. Written as DNA, the CDR3 is TGTGCCAGCAGTCTACTAAGTAATGAAAAACTGTTTTTT.

The chain joins TRBV6-5 to TRBJ1-1, with D uncertain. This CDR3 comprises 13 residues. The V and J ends lost 6 bases and 4 bases respectively, with 12 bases between them. Germline loops: CDR1 MNHEY, CDR2 SVGAGI. In DNA form, the CDR3 reads TGTGCCAGCAGGCGAGGGTTAGGCACTGAAGCTTTCTTT. It yields the protein CASRRGLGTEAFF.

The CDR3, as DNA: TGTGCCAGCTCAGAAATCGACAGGGCCACTTATGGCTACACCTTC. This gives the protein CASSEIDRATYGYTF. The chain is built from TRBV18 and TRBJ1-2, with 7 bases aligning to TRBD1. The CDR3 is 15 residues long. In germline, CDR1 is KGHSH, CDR2 LQKENI. Trimming removed 5 bases from V and 5 bases from J; junction bases left unmatched: 11.

The chain couples TRBV7-8 to TRBJ2-3; D remains ambiguous. V gave up 4 bases and J gave up 2 bases, with 16 bases separating them. The germline V gene has CDR1 SGHVS and CDR2 FQNEAQ. The CDR3 runs to 16 residues. CDR3 nucleotide sequence: TGTGCCAGCAGCTCCTTCGATACACCAAACACAGATACGCAGTATTTT. It specifies CASSSFDTPNTDTQYF.

The chain combines TRBV14 with TRBJ2-7; perhaps TRBD2 as D (5 bases). Germline CDR1 SGHDN, CDR2 FVKESK. The CDR3 is made up of 11 amino acids. V was cut by 4 bases and J by 4 bases, with 5 bases left in between. The CDR3 loop reads CASSLAYEQYF. The DNA of the CDR3 is TGTGCCAGCAGCCTAGCGTACGAGCAGTACTTC.

The gene calls are TRBV19 and TRBJ2-1; TRBD2 agrees at 13 bases. V lost 6 bases and J lost 0; bases outside the gene matches: 8. CDR1 is LNHDA and CDR2 is SQIVND in the germline V gene (reference sequence). This CDR3 is built from 18 residues. The CDR3 loop reads CASSLGLAGPSSYNEQFF. The CDR3 DNA follows: TGTGCCAGTAGCTTGGGACTAGCGGGACCTAGCTCCTACAATGAGCAGTTCTTC. The full variable domain, with the rest looked up from reference TRBV19 and TRBJ2-1, is DGGITQSPKYLFRKEGQNVTLSCEQNLNHDAMYWYRQDPGQGLRLIYYSQIVNDFQKGDIAEGYSVSREKKESFPLTVTSAQKNPTAFYLCASSLGLAGPSSYNEQFFGPGTRLTVL.

The chain combines TRBV9 with TRBJ1-4; maybe TRBD1 (6 bases). Looked up from germline, CDR1 is SGDLS and CDR2 is YYNGEE. V was pared by 6 bases and J by 5 bases, with 11 bases between. CDR3 length: 13 amino acids. CDR3 nucleotide sequence: TGTGCCAGCACAGGGGTGGGGAATGAAAAACTGTTTTTT. Protein sequence: CASTGVGNEKLFF.

The chain combines TRBV19 with TRBJ1-4; no firm D call. The germline gives CDR1 LNHDA, CDR2 SQIVND (reference sequence). The CDR3 has 11 residues. Deletions cut 6 bases from V and 4 bases from J, with 3 bases between. The CDR3 DNA reads as TGTGCCAGTAGCTATAATGAAAAACTGTTTTTT. Protein sequence: CASSYNEKLFF. Full variable domain (missing parts from reference TRBV19 and TRBJ1-4): DGGITQSPKYLFRKEGQNVTLSCEQNLNHDAMYWYRQDPGQGLRLIYYSQIVNDFQKGDIAEGYSVSREKKESFPLTVTSAQKNPTAFYLCASSYNEKLFFGSGTQLSVL.

J is TRBJ2-1 and V is TRBV7-9; 11 nucleotides match TRBD2. This CDR3 comprises 15 residues. The junction had 7 bases not matched to a gene; V was cut back by 4 bases and J by 8 bases. Germline loops: CDR1 SEHNR, CDR2 FQNEAQ (reference sequence). In DNA, the CDR3 is TGTGCCAGCAGCTCTACTAGCGGGAGTGGAGATGAGCAGTTCTTC. It translates to CASSSTSGSGDEQFF.

The chain has TRBV12-5 and TRBJ1-2, with D perhaps TRBD1 (6 bases). The CDR3 sequence is 15 residues long. V lost 1 base and J lost 5, with 14 bases in between. The germline V gene has CDR1 LGHNT and CDR2 FRNRAP. The CDR3: CASGLAPGQLYGYTF. The CDR3 DNA reads as TGTGCTAGTGGTTTGGCACCCGGACAGTTGTATGGCTACACCTTC.

The chain uses TRBV5-1 and TRBJ1-1; D gene ambiguous. Germline V gene sequence: CDR1 SGHRS, CDR2 YFSETQ. V was clipped by 4 bases and J by 1 base, with 14 bases between them. The CDR3 is 15 residues long. This CDR3 reads CASSLAGWGNTEAFF. The CDR3 DNA sequence: TGCGCCAGCAGCCTCGCGGGGTGGGGGAACACTGAAGCTTTCTTT.

The chain has TRBV19 and TRBJ1-4, with 10 bases identical to TRBD1. J lost 5 bases, V lost 7 bases, and 7 bases had no gene match. Germline V gene data show CDR1 as LNHDA and CDR2 as SQIVND (reference sequence). The CDR3 has 15 residues. This chain's CDR3 is CASTLGQGGNEKLFF. The CDR3, as DNA: TGTGCCAGTACCCTCGGACAGGGGGGAAATGAAAAACTGTTTTTT.

This clone was observed once. V is TRBV3-1 (or the pseudogene TRBV3-2) and J is TRBJ2-5; TRBD2 might be the D (5 bases). This CDR3 is built from 15 residues. In germline, CDR1 is LGHDT, CDR2 YNNKEL (reference sequence). Between the trimmed V and J ends, which lost 0 bases and 6 bases, there was a span of 14 bases. Written as DNA, the CDR3 is TGTGCCAGCAGCCAAGAAGTCGAGACGGGGAAGACCCAGTACTTC. Translation gives CASSQEVETGKTQYF.

The chain couples TRBV10-3 to TRBJ1-5, with unresolved D. This CDR3 spans 15 amino acids. Germline CDR1 is ENHRY and CDR2 is SYGVKD. V lost 0 bases, J lost 4 bases, and 10 bases lay in between. The CDR3 DNA follows: TGTGCCATCAGTGAGTCGACGGGAAGAAATCAGCCCCAGCATTTT. This gives the protein CAISESTGRNQPQHF.

The rearrangement uses TRBV9 and TRBJ2-6; 8 bases are a match to TRBD1. The length of the CDR3 is 17 residues. Germline V lookup: CDR1 SGDLS, CDR2 YYNGEE. J gave up 3 bases and V 5 bases, and 10 bases lay outside the gene matches. The CDR3 coding sequence is TGTGCCAGCAGTGCAGGGGGCGGCTCCTATGGGGCCAACGTCCTGACTTTC. Amino acids: CASSAGGGSYGANVLTF.

The rearrangement joins TRBV5-1 to TRBJ2-3; 13 bases map to TRBD2. In germline, CDR1 is SGHRS, CDR2 YFSETQ. This CDR3 spans 16 amino acids. The ends lost 4 bases at V and 2 bases at J; junction bases unmatched: 4. CDR3 residues: CASSQGLAGTTDTQYF. The CDR3 DNA reads as TGCGCCAGCAGCCAGGGACTAGCGGGAACCACAGATACGCAGTATTTT.

CDR3 amino acids: CASSYPGGDYGYTF. In nucleotides, the CDR3 is TGTGCCAGCAGTTATCCGGGGGGAGACTATGGCTACACCTTC. The J gene is TRBJ1-2, the V gene TRBV28; tentative D call: TRBD1 (5 bases). Germline CDR1 is MDHEN and CDR2 is SYDVKM. V shed 4 bases and J shed 3 bases, with 12 bases lying between them. There are 14 residues in the CDR3.

The gene calls are TRBV11-3 and TRBJ2-6; no clear D gene. The germline gives CDR1 SGHNT, CDR2 YENEEA. The germline V and J ends were trimmed by 1 base and 0 bases, with 7 bases remaining between them. This CDR3 has 16 residues. The DNA for the CDR3 is TGTGCCAGCAGCTTAGGACGGAGCTCTGGGGCCAACGTCCTGACTTTC. This codes for CASSLGRSSGANVLTF.

This clone was seen more than once but under ten times. The rearrangement links TRBV9 to TRBJ2-3; a possible D gene is TRBD2 (6 bases). From germline, CDR1 is SGDLS and CDR2 YYNGEE. V gave up 0 bases and J gave up 4 bases, with 15 bases separating them. The CDR3 spans 16 residues. CDR3 sequence: CASSVEGGWGADTQYF. The CDR3 DNA reads as TGTGCCAGCAGCGTAGAAGGCGGGTGGGGGGCAGATACGCAGTATTTT. Full variable domain (outside the CDR3, taken from reference TRBV9 and TRBJ2-3): DSGVTQTPKHLITATGQRVTLRCSPRSGDLSVYWYQQSLDQGLQFLIQYYNGEERAKGNILERFSAQQFPDLHSELNLSSLELGDSALYFCASSVEGGWGADTQYFGPGTRLTVL.

The chain recombines TRBV4-1 with TRBJ1-3; D unresolved. Germline V CDR1 and CDR2: MGHRA, YSYEKL. The CDR3 is 15 residues long. The V and J ends lost 0 bases and 2 bases respectively, with 8 bases between them. The CDR3 loop reads CASSQDRGTGNTIYF. CDR3 nucleotides: TGCGCCAGCAGCCAAGATCGGGGTACTGGAAACACCATATATTTT.

This chain uses TRBV7-2 with TRBJ2-7, with 11 bases fitting TRBD1. CDR1 and CDR2 from the germline V gene are SGHTA and FQGNSA. This CDR3 region has 15 residues. V was clipped by 5 bases and J by 4 bases; unmatched bases: 7. CDR3 loop: CASSSMGQGVYEQYF. CDR3 sequence (DNA): TGTGCCAGCAGCAGCATGGGACAGGGGGTTTACGAGCAGTACTTC.

The chain combines TRBV7-2 with TRBJ1-2; perhaps TRBD1 as D (6 bases). Germline V lookup: CDR1 SGHTA, CDR2 FQGNSA. The ends were cut back, 0 bases at V and 5 bases at J, with 16 bases in the middle. This CDR3 has 16 residues. The CDR3 is CASSLAQGRVGYGYTF. In DNA form, the CDR3 reads TGTGCCAGCAGCTTAGCTCAGGGGAGGGTGGGTTATGGCTACACCTTC.

The chain combines TRBV3-1 (or the pseudogene TRBV3-2) with TRBJ1-3, with 7 bases fitting TRBD1. Trimming removed 4 bases from V and 0 bases from J; junction bases left unmatched: 3. CDR1 LGHDT and CDR2 YNNKEL come from the germline V gene (reference sequence). The CDR3 loop spans 15 amino acids. The CDR3 protein is CASSPTGASGNTIYF. Written as DNA, the CDR3 is TGTGCCAGCAGCCCAACAGGGGCCTCTGGAAACACCATATATTTT.

This chain links TRBV6-5 with TRBJ2-1; 8 nucleotides agree with TRBD2. J gave up 8 bases and V 2 bases, and 2 bases lay outside the gene matches. Germline CDR1 reads MNHEY; CDR2 reads SVGAGI. This CDR3 is built from 13 residues. The DNA for the CDR3 is TGTGCCAGCAGTTACGGGACTAGATATGAGCAGTTCTTC. The encoded protein is CASSYGTRYEQFF.

The chain joins TRBV3-1 (or the pseudogene TRBV3-2) to TRBJ1-1; D may be TRBD1 (6 bases). This CDR3 is 13 amino acids long. Germline V lookup: CDR1 LGHDT, CDR2 YNNKEL (reference sequence). Trimming cost V 4 bases and J 7 bases, with 13 bases left between them. As DNA, the CDR3 is TGTGCCAGCAGCCCACAGGGCAACGGTGAAGCTTTCTTT. This sequence encodes CASSPQGNGEAFF.

This chain uses TRBV12-3 or TRBV12-4 with TRBJ1-1; 8 nucleotides align to TRBD1. V was clipped by 6 bases and J by 4 bases; unmatched bases: 4. CDR3 length equals 13 residues. DNA for the CDR3: TGTGCCAGCAGATTCGACAGGGGCACTGAAGCTTTCTTT. This codes for CASRFDRGTEAFF.

The chain combines TRBV29-1 with TRBJ2-3, with TRBD2 matching 14 bases. The length of the CDR3 is 16 residues. Germline V gene sequence: CDR1 SQVTM, CDR2 ANQGSEA. With V trimmed by 6 bases and J by 5 bases, 10 bases remained unmatched. The CDR3 is CSVGLAGVQGIDTQYF. DNA of the CDR3: TGCAGCGTGGGACTAGCGGGAGTTCAAGGTATAGATACGCAGTATTTT.

The sample holds one count of this clone. This chain uses TRBV29-1 with TRBJ1-2; 8 positions match TRBD1. The CDR3 has 15 residues. From germline, CDR1 is SQVTM and CDR2 ANQGSEA. Losses at the gene ends were 4 bases for V and 6 bases for J; bases not matched to a gene: 13. CDR3 DNA: TGCAGCGTTGGGGGCGGACAGGGTATGCCCCATGGCTACACCTTC. This encodes CSVGGGQGMPHGYTF. The full variable domain, its missing parts supplied by reference TRBV29-1 and TRBJ1-2, is SAVISQKPSRDICQRGTSLTIQCQVDSQVTMMFWYRQQPGQSLTLIATANQGSEATYESGFVIDKFPISRPNLTFSTLTVSNMSPEDSSIYLCSVGGGQGMPHGYTFGSGTRLTVV.

The CDR3 DNA is TGTGCCAGCAGCTTGGGGCCGAATAGCAATCAGCCCCAGCATTTT. Protein: CASSLGPNSNQPQHF. The chain links TRBV5-4 to TRBJ1-5, with D hard to call. This CDR3 is 15 amino acids long. V lost 0 bases and J lost 0, with 7 bases in between. Germline-derived CDR1 and CDR2 are SGHNT and YYREEE (reference sequence).

The chain links TRBV6-2 or TRBV6-3 to TRBJ2-7; maybe TRBD1 (6 bases). CDR3 length: 19 amino acids. Trimming removed 0 bases at V and 0 bases at J, with 21 bases between. CDR1 and CDR2 (germline): MNHEY, SVGEGT. The CDR3, as DNA: TGTGCCAGCAGTTACTCGACCTTCGCTGGGGGCGCGGACTCCTACGAGCAGTACTTC. Translation: CASSYSTFAGGADSYEQYF.